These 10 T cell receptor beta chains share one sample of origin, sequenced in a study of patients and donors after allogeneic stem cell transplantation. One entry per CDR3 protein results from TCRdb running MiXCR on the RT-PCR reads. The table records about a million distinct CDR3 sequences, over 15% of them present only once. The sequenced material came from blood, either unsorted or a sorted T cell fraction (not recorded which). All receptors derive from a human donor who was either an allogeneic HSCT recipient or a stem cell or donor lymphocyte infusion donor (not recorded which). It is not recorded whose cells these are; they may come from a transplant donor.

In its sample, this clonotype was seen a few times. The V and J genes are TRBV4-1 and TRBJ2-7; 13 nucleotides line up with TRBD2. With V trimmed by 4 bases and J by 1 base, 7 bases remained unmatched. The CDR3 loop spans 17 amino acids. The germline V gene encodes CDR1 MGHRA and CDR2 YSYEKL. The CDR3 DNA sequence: TGCGCCAGCAGCCCATGGACTAGCGGGAGAGGATCCTACGAGCAGTACTTC. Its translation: CASSPWTSGRGSYEQYF.

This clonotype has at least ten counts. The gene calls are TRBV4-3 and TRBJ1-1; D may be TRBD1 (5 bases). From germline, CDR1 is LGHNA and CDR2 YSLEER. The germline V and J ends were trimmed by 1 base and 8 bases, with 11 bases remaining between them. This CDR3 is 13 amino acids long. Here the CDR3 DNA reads TGCGCCAGCAGCCAAGCCGTAAGGGGAGAAGCTTTCTTT. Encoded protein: CASSQAVRGEAFF.

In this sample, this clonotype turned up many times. CDR3 in DNA: TGCGCCAGCAGCCGCAGCGTGTCAGGGGGCGCGGACACTGAAGCTTTCTTT. Protein: CASSRSVSGGADTEAFF. This chain links TRBV4-3 with TRBJ1-1; 8 bases align to TRBD1. The CDR3 loop spans 17 amino acids. V dropped 4 bases and J dropped 3; count of bases not matched to a gene: 13. Germline CDR1 reads LGHNA; CDR2 reads YSLEER.

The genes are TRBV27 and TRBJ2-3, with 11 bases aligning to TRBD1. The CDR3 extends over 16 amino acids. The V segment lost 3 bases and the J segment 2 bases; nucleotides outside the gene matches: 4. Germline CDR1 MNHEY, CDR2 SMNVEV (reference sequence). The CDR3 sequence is CASSLGTGGHTDTQYF. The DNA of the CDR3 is TGTGCCAGCAGTTTGGGGACAGGGGGACACACAGATACGCAGTATTTT.

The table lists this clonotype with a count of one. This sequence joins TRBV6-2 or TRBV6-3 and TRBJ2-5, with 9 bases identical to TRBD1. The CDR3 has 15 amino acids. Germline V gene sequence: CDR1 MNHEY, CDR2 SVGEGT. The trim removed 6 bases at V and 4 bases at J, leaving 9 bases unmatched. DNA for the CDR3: TGTGCCAGCAGCAAGACAGGGGGAGTGAGAGAGACCCAGTACTTC. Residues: CASSKTGGVRETQYF.

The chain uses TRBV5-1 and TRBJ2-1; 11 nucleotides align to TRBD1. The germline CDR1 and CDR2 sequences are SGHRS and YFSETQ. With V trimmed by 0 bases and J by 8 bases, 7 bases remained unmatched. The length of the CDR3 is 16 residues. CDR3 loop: CASSLEGQGVRHEQFF. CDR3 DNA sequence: TGCGCCAGCAGCTTGGAGGGACAGGGGGTGAGACATGAGCAGTTCTTC. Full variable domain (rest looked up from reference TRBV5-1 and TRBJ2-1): KAGVTQTPRYLIKTRGQQVTLSCSPISGHRSVSWYQQTPGQGLQFLFEYFSETQRNKGNFPGRFSGRQFSNSRSEMNVSTLELGDSALYLCASSLEGQGVRHEQFFGPGTRLTVL.

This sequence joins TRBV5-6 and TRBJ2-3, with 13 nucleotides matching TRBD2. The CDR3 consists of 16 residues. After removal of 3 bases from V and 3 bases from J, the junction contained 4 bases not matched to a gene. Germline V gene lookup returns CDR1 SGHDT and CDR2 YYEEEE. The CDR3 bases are TGTGCCAGCAGCTCACTAGCGGGGGGGCCGACAGATACGCAGTATTTT. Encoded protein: CASSSLAGGPTDTQYF.

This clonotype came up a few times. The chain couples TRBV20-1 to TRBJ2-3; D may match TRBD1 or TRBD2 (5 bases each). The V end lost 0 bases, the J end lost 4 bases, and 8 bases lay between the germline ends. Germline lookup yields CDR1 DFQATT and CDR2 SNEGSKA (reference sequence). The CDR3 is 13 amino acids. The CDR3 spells CSAREGVPDTQYF. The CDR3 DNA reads TGCAGTGCTAGAGAGGGGGTTCCAGATACGCAGTATTTT.

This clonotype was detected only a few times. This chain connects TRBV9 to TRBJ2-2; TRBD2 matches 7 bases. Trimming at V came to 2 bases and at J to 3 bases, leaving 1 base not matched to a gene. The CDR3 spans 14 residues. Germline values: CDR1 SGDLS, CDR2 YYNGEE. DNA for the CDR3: TGTGCCAGCAGCGTTCGGGAGGACACCGGGGAGCTGTTTTTT. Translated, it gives CASSVREDTGELFF. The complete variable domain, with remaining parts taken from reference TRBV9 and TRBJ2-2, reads DSGVTQTPKHLITATGQRVTLRCSPRSGDLSVYWYQQSLDQGLQFLIQYYNGEERAKGNILERFSAQQFPDLHSELNLSSLELGDSALYFCASSVREDTGELFFGEGSRLTVL.

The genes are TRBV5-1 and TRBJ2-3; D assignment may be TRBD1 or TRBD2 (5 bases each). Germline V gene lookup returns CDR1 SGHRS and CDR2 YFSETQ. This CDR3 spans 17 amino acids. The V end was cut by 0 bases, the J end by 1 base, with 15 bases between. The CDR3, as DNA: TGCGCCAGCAGCTTGGACCTAGCTGGGGCCGGCACAGATACGCAGTATTTT. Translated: CASSLDLAGAGTDTQYF.